The 17 T cell receptor beta chains below come from one sample, sequenced in a study of blood T cells in healthy people across ages. A second PCR of 7 to 11 cycles used a sample-barcoded 5' primer and a J-beta primer mix. TCRdb fed the 5' RACE reads into MiXCR, producing one record per CDR3 protein. The profile shows around 790,000 distinct CDR3 sequences, 40% to 50% of them singletons. The sequenced sample consisted of blood. Receptor source: a man in his sixties in good health.

The genes are TRBV12-3 or TRBV12-4 and TRBJ2-1; 11 positions match TRBD2. This CDR3 region has 18 residues. Trimming cost V 3 bases and J 1 base; bases outside gene matches: 8. The CDR3 is CASSFPASGGLSYNEQFF. The DNA of the CDR3 is TGTGCCAGCAGTTTTCCGGCTAGCGGGGGGCTATCCTACAATGAGCAGTTCTTC.

The chain joins TRBV20-1 to TRBJ2-7; D uncertain. With the DNA end fitting TRBJ2-5 better, the J assignment may be wrong. The CDR3 is 12 amino acids. Germline loops: CDR1 DFQATT, CDR2 SNEGSKA (reference sequence). In DNA, the CDR3 is TGCAGTGCTAGGCATGGGCGGGAGACCCAGTACTTC. Protein product: CSARHGRETQYF.

This rearrangement joins TRBV5-1 to TRBJ2-1; D is unresolved. This CDR3 comprises 16 residues. Germline V CDR1 and CDR2: SGHRS, YFSETQ. V was trimmed by 1 base and J by 0 bases, leaving 11 bases between them. Here the CDR3 DNA reads TGCGCCAGCAGCTTGTCCGGGCCCCTCTCCTACAATGAGCAGTTCTTC. Its translation: CASSLSGPLSYNEQFF.

The rearrangement links TRBV14 to TRBJ2-7; D unclear. The V gene lost 2 bases and the J gene lost 3 bases, with 20 bases spanning the gap. Germline V CDR1 and CDR2: SGHDN, FVKESK. CDR3 size: 17 residues. For the CDR3, the DNA is TGTGCCAGCAGCCAAAGCTCCCCGGGCAGCGTCTTCTACGAGCAGTACTTC. Amino acids: CASSQSSPGSVFYEQYF.

Comments on this clonotype: Germline and junction disagree at one end, which may indicate a read error. This rearrangement joins TRBV28 to TRBJ2-7, with 8 bases lining up with TRBD1. CDR3 length: 13 amino acids. Germline loops: CDR1 MDHEN, CDR2 SYDVKM. The CDR3: CASSCSGGGERYF. The CDR3 region has the DNA TGTGCCAGCAGTTGTTCAGGGGGCGGTGAGCGGTACTTC.

The chain couples TRBV7-2 to TRBJ2-5; 9 nucleotides agree with TRBD2. V shed 4 bases and J 2 bases; nucleotides not matched to a gene: 11. Germline V lookup: CDR1 SGHTA, CDR2 FQGNSA. The CDR3 has 17 residues. CDR3 bases: TGTGCCAGCAGCTCCCCGCGGGTAGCGGGGGTGCAAGAGACCCAGTACTTC. Translating it yields CASSSPRVAGVQETQYF. The variable domain in full, completed from reference TRBV7-2 and TRBJ2-5, reads GAGVSQSPSNKVTEKGKDVELRCDPISGHTALYWYRQSLGQGLEFLIYFQGNSAPDKSGLPSDRFSAERTGGSVSTLTIQRTQQEDSAVYLCASSSPRVAGVQETQYFGPGTRLLVL.

The chain combines TRBV5-6 with TRBJ2-7; 9 nucleotides match TRBD2. V shed 4 bases, J shed 4 bases, and the junction held 9 bases outside the gene matches. From germline, CDR1 is SGHDT and CDR2 YYEEEE. The CDR3 contains 15 residues. CDR3: CASSLDSGGGYEQYF. The CDR3 nucleotides read TGTGCCAGCAGCCTCGATAGCGGGGGAGGGTACGAGCAGTACTTC.

J is TRBJ2-5 and V is TRBV11-2; 7 bases agree with TRBD1. Germline assignment: CDR1 SGHAT and CDR2 FQNNGV. The CDR3 has 17 amino acids. V lost 5 bases to trimming and J lost 11 bases; unmatched junction nucleotides: 23. The CDR3 coding sequence is TGTGCCAGCAGCCGCGCACACAAACAGGGGTCCTACAATGAGCAGTACTTC. This sequence encodes CASSRAHKQGSYNEQYF. Combining the CDR3 with reference TRBV11-2 and TRBJ2-5 gives the whole variable domain EAGVAQSPRYKIIEKRQSVAFWCNPISGHATLYWYQQILGQGPKLLIQFQNNGVVDDSQLPKDRFSAERLKGVDSTLKIQPAKLEDSAVYLCASSRAHKQGSYNEQYFGPGTRLLVL.

This clonotype has just a few counts. The chain is built from TRBV5-6 and TRBJ1-2; TRBD1 is a possible D gene (6 bases). Per germline, CDR1 SGHDT and CDR2 YYEEEE. This CDR3 region has 13 residues. Trimming removed 2 bases from V and 7 bases from J, with 12 bases in between. CDR3 protein: CASSFGGHLGYTF. DNA for the CDR3: TGTGCCAGCAGCTTCGGGGGACACCTTGGCTACACCTTC. Together with reference TRBV5-6 and TRBJ1-2, the CDR3 gives the full variable domain: DAGVTQSPTHLIKTRGQQVTLRCSPKSGHDTVSWYQQALGQGPQFIFQYYEEEERQRGNFPDRFSGHQFPNYSSELNVNALLLGDSALYLCASSFGGHLGYTFGSGTRLTVV.

The J gene is TRBJ1-4, the V gene TRBV7-2; perhaps TRBD1 as D (5 bases). This CDR3 region has 13 residues. The V end lost 7 bases, the J end lost 7 bases, and 13 bases lay between the germline ends. Germline values: CDR1 SGHTA, CDR2 FQGNSA. The CDR3 sequence is CASNSTVLEKLFF. CDR3 coding DNA: TGTGCCAGCAACTCGACAGTCCTTGAAAAACTGTTTTTT.

The gene calls are TRBV29-1 and TRBJ2-5, with D tentatively TRBD2 (6 bases). CDR1 is SQVTM, CDR2 ANQGSEA, per germline. Trimming took 0 bases from V and 11 from J, leaving 16 bases between them. This CDR3 is 13 amino acids long. For the CDR3, the DNA is TGCAGCGTTGAAGATCTTGGGGGGAGTGAGCAGTACTTC. Translating gives CSVEDLGGSEQYF.

The CDR3 coding sequence is TGCAGTGCCCCGGGGGAGGGAGGCTACGAGCAGTACTTC. Its protein product is CSAPGEGGYEQYF. V usage is TRBV20-1 and J usage is TRBJ2-7; 7 bases agree with TRBD2. Trimming cost V 6 bases and J 3 bases; bases outside gene matches: 8. The germline gives CDR1 DFQATT, CDR2 SNEGSKA (reference sequence). The CDR3 is 13 amino acids.

V gene TRBV20-1 combines with J gene TRBJ2-5, with D possibly matching TRBD2 (6 bases). Germline CDR1 is DFQATT and CDR2 is SNEGSKA (reference sequence). The CDR3 totals 13 residues. Trimming took off 5 bases at V and 5 bases at J, with 15 bases between the two ends. The CDR3 loop is CSAFRDLHETQYF. The CDR3 DNA reads as TGCAGTGCTTTTAGGGACTTGCATGAGACCCAGTACTTC.

This clonotype was picked up a small number of times. The chain uses TRBV12-3 or TRBV12-4 and TRBJ1-6; a weak D match, TRBD1 (6 bases). The CDR3 has 15 residues. V was shortened by 4 bases and J by 7 bases, with 14 bases between the two germline ends. The CDR3 loop is CASSSGEWSNSPLHF. The CDR3 nucleotides read TGTGCCAGCAGTTCAGGGGAATGGTCGAATTCACCCCTCCACTTT.

Notes on this clonotype: An end of the junction does not agree with germline; a read error may underlie this. This rearrangement joins TRBV3-1 to TRBJ2-1, with 13 positions matching TRBD2. The germline V gene has CDR1 LGHDT and CDR2 YNNKEL (reference sequence). The CDR3 sequence is 15 residues long. CDR3: CAGSQGLAGAPTQFF. The CDR3, as DNA: TGTGCCGGCAGCCAAGGACTAGCGGGGGCCCCAACGCAGTTCTTC.

The gene calls are TRBV7-7 and TRBJ2-5; TRBD1 might be the D (6 bases). The CDR3 totals 13 residues. Per germline, CDR1 SSHAT and CDR2 FNYEAQ (reference sequence). Trimming shortened V by 6 bases and J by 7 bases, and 15 bases separated the two germline ends. DNA for the CDR3: TGTGCCAGCAGAAGCTCAGGGGCCGGGACCCAGTACTTC. This translates into CASRSSGAGTQYF.

The V call is TRBV20-1, the J call TRBJ1-2; no clear D. The V gene lost 0 bases and the J gene lost 4 bases, with 12 bases spanning the gap. The CDR3 runs to 14 residues. Germline CDR1 and CDR2: DFQATT and SNEGSKA (reference sequence). The CDR3 DNA sequence: TGCAGTGCTAGAGATCGGGCAGGACCCTATGGCTACACCTTC. Protein product: CSARDRAGPYGYTF.